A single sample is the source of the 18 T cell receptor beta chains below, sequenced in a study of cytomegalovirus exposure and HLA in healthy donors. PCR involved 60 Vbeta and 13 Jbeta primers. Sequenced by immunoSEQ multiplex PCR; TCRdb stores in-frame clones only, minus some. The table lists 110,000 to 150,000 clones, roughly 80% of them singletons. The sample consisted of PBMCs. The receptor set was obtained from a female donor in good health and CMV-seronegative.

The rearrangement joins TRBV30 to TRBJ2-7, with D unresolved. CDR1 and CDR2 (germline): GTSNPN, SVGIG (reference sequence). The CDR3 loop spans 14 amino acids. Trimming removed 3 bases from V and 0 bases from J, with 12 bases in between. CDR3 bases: TGTGCCTGGAGGCGTGAGCTAAACTCCTACGAGCAGTACTTC. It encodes CAWRRELNSYEQYF. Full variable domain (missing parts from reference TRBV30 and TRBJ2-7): SQTIHQWPATLVQPVGSPLSLECTVEGTSNPNLYWYRQAAGRGLQLLFYSVGIGQISSEVPQNLSASRPQDRQFILSSKKLLLSDSGFYLCAWRRELNSYEQYFGPGTRLTVT.

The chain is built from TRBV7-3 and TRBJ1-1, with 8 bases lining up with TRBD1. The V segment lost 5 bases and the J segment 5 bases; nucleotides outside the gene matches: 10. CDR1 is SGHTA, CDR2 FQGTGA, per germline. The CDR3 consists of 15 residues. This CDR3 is CASSTTGAGKTEAFF. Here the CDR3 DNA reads TGTGCCAGCAGCACGACAGGGGCGGGAAAAACTGAAGCTTTCTTT.

The CDR3 reads CASRTGGLVETQYF. CDR3 DNA: TGTGCCAGCAGGACAGGGGGCTTGGTAGAGACCCAGTACTTC. This chain connects TRBV6-5 to TRBJ2-5, with 10 bases identical to TRBD1. J lost 4 bases, V lost 6 bases, and 5 bases had no gene match. Germline V gene lookup returns CDR1 MNHEY and CDR2 SVGAGI. The CDR3 spans 14 residues.

The CDR3 bases are TGTGCCTGGAGTAGTATAGCCTACGAGCAGTACTTC. This encodes CAWSSIAYEQYF. V and J are TRBV30 and TRBJ2-7; D not resolved. CDR3 length: 12 amino acids. V was clipped by 2 bases and J by 2 bases, with 7 bases between them. Germline CDR1 GTSNPN, CDR2 SVGIG (reference sequence).

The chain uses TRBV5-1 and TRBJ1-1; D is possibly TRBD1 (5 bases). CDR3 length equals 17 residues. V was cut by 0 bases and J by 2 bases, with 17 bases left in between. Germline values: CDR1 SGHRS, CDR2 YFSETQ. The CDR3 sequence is CASSLALLTVDNTEAFF. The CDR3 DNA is TGCGCCAGCAGCTTGGCCCTATTGACAGTTGATAACACTGAAGCTTTCTTT. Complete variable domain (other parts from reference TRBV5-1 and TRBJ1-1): KAGVTQTPRYLIKTRGQQVTLSCSPISGHRSVSWYQQTPGQGLQFLFEYFSETQRNKGNFPGRFSGRQFSNSRSEMNVSTLELGDSALYLCASSLALLTVDNTEAFFGQGTRLTVV.

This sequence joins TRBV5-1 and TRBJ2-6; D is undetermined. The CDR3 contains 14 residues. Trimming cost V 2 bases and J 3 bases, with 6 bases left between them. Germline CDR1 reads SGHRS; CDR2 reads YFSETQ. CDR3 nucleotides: TGCGCCAGCAGCTTACTGAGTGGGGCCAACGTCCTGACTTTC. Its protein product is CASSLLSGANVLTF.

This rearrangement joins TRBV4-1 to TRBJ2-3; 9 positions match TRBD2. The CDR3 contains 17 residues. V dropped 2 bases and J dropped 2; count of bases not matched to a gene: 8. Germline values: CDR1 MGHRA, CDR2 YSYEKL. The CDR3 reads CASSQLSSGDSTDTQYF. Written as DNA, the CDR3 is TGCGCCAGCAGCCAATTGTCTAGCGGGGATTCCACAGATACGCAGTATTTT.

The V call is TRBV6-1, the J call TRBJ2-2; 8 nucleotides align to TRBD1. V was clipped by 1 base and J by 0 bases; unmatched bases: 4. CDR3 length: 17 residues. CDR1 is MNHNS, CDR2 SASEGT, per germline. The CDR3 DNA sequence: TGTGCCAGCAGTGAAGATCGACAGGGGCCGAACACCGGGGAGCTGTTTTTT. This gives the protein CASSEDRQGPNTGELFF.

CDR3 amino acids: CASSLALSYEQFF. As DNA, the CDR3 is TGTGCCAGCAGCTTAGCGTTGAGCTATGAGCAGTTCTTC. This chain joins TRBV7-2 and TRBJ2-1, with unresolved D. Germline V lookup: CDR1 SGHTA, CDR2 FQGNSA. With 0 bases removed from V and 8 bases from J, the gap between germline ends came to 8 bases. The CDR3 contains 13 residues.

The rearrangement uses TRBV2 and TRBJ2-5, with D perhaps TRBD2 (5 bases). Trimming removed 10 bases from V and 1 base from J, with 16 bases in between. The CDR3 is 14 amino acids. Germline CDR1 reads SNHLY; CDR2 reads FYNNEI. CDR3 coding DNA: TGTGCCACCCAGGAGGCTCTTCCCCAAGAGACCCAGTACTTC. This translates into CATQEALPQETQYF.

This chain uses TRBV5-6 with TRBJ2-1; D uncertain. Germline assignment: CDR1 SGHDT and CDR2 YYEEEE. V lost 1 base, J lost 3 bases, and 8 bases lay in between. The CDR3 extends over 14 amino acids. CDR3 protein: CASSLRLYYNEQFF. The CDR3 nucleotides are TGTGCCAGCAGCTTGAGACTCTACTACAATGAGCAGTTCTTC.

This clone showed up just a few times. The CDR3 DNA reads TGTGCCAGTAGTATGACAAGAGATAACACTGAAGCTTTCTTT. It specifies CASSMTRDNTEAFF. This chain joins TRBV19 and TRBJ1-1; D remains ambiguous. Germline-derived CDR1 and CDR2 are LNHDA and SQIVND (reference sequence). The V gene lost 3 bases and the J gene lost 2 bases, with 10 bases spanning the gap. The CDR3 length is 14 residues.

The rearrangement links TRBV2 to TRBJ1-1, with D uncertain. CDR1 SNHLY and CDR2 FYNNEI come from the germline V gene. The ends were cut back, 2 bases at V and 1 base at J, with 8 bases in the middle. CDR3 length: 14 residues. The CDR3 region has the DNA TGTGCCAGCAGTGAATGGCAGGAGAACACTGAAGCTTTCTTT. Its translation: CASSEWQENTEAFF.

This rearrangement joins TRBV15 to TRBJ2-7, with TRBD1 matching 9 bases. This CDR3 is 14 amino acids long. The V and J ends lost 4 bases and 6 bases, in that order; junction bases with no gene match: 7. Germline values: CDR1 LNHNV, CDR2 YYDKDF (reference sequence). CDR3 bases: TGTGCCACCAGCACACATGGACAGGGGCGCGAGCAGTACTTC. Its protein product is CATSTHGQGREQYF. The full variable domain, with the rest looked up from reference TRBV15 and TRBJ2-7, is DAMVIQNPRYQVTQFGKPVTLSCSQTLNHNVMYWYQQKSSQAPKLLFHYYDKDFNNEADTPDNFQSRRPNTSFCFLDIRSPGLGDTAMYLCATSTHGQGREQYFGPGTRLTVT.

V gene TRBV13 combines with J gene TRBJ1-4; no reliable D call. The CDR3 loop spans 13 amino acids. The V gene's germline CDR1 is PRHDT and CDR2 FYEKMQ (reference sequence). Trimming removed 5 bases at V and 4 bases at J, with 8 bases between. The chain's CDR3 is CASSPRGNEKLFF. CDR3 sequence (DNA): TGTGCCAGCAGCCCCCGGGGTAATGAAAAACTGTTTTTT.

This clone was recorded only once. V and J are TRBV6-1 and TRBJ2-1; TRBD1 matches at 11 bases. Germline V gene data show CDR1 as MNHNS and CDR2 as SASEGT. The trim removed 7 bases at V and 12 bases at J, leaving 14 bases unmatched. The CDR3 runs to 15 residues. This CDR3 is CASILVPGQGEGQFF. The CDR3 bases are TGTGCCAGCATCCTAGTCCCGGGACAGGGGGAGGGGCAGTTCTTC.

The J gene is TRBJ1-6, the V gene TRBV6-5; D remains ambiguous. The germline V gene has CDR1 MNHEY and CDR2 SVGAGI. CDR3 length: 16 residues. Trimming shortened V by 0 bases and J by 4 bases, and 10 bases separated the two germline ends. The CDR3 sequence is CASSYSAKSYNSPLHF. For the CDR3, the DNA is TGTGCCAGCAGTTACTCCGCGAAATCGTATAATTCACCCCTCCACTTT.

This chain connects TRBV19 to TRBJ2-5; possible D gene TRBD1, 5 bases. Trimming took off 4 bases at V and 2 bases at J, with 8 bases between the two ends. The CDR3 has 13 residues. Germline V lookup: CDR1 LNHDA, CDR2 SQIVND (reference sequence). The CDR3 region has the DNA TGTGCCAGTAGTACCCAGGGACAAGAGACCCAGTACTTC. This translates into CASSTQGQETQYF.